This T cell receptor (beta chain) came from a study of blood T cell repertoires in COVID-19. V gave up 1 base and J gave up 13 bases; unmatched junction bases: 13. Germline CDR1 and CDR2: LGHDT and YNNKEL (reference sequence). This CDR3 is built from 15 residues. Original methodology: Amplification with reference gene primers provided the estimates of nucleated cell counts. Method: immunoSEQ multiplex PCR; TCRdb's copy keeps in-frame clones and lacks some. V and J calls and clone size are copied from that table; D and trimming were computed from the DNA. This sample has 150,000 to 200,000 clones, with 70% to 90% found just once.

V usage is TRBV3-1 (or the pseudogene TRBV3-2) and J usage is TRBJ2-5, with 9 positions matching TRBD2. Input material: PBMCs or T cells enriched from blood (not recorded which). This TCR was sampled from a woman aged 45-65 years who had recovered from COVID-19. The CDR3 sequence: CASSQGNSGGSIGYF. The CDR3, as DNA: TGTGCCAGCAGCCAAGGAAATAGCGGGGGATCTATTGGGTACTTC.